A single T cell receptor (beta chain) is shown here with its context. This CDR3 has 15 amino acids. CDR1 MNHEY and CDR2 SVGEGT come from the germline V gene. The ends were cut back, 2 bases at V and 2 bases at J, with 11 bases in the middle. It was with unique molecular identifiers that the TCRbeta library was prepared. Via MiXCR, TCRdb re-called the PCR reads, giving one row per CDR3 protein. The data hold hundreds of thousands of distinct CDR3 sequences, with approximately 15% observed a single time. This record comes from a study of T-cell reconstitution after alpha-beta-depleted transplantation in children.

This sequence joins TRBV6-2 or TRBV6-3 and TRBJ2-3, with D possibly TRBD2 on 6 matching bases. The sequencing used PBMCs from the stem cell graft donor, collected from the stem cell graft. This clonotype was obtained from a human donor who donated a stem cell graft to a child with acute myeloid leukemia. The CDR3, as DNA: TGTGCCAGCAGTTACGCGGGGTTTCCCACAGATACGCAGTATTTT. Protein: CASSYAGFPTDTQYF.